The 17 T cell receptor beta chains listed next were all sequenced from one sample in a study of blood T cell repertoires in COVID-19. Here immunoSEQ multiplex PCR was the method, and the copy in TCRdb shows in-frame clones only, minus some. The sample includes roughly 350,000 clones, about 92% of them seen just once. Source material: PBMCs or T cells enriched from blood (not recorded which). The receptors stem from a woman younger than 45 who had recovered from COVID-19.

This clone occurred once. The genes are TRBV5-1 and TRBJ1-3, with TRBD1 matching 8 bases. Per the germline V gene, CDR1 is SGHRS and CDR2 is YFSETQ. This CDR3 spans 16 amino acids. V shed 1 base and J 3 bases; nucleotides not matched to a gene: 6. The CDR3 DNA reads TGCGCCAGCAGCTTGCAGACGACAGGGGTTGGAAACACCATATATTTT. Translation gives CASSLQTTGVGNTIYF.

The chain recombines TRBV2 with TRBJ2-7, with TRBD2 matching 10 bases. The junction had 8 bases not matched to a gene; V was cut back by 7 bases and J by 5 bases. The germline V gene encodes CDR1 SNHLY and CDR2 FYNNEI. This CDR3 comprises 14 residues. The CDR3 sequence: CASTRLAGEDEQYF. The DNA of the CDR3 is TGTGCCAGCACTAGACTAGCGGGTGAAGACGAGCAGTACTTC.

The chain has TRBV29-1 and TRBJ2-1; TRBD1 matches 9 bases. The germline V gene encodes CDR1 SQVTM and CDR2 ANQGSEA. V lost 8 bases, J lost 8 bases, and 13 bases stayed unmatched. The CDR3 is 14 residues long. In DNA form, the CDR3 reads TGCAGCACTCGAAGGACAGGGGAATGGGATGAGCAGTTCTTC. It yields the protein CSTRRTGEWDEQFF.

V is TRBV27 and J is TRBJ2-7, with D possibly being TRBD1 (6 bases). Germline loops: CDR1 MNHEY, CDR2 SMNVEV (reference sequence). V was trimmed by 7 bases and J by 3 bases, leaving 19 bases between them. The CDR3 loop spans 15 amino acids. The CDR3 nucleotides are TGTGCCAGCACCTTCCTCAGGGGTGGGGTCTACGAGCAGTACTTC. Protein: CASTFLRGGVYEQYF.

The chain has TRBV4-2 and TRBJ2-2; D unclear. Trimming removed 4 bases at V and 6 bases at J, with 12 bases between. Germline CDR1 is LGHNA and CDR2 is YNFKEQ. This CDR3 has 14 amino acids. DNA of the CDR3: TGTGCCAGCAGCCGCTTGCTAGTGTCCGGGGAGCTGTTTTTT. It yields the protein CASSRLLVSGELFF.

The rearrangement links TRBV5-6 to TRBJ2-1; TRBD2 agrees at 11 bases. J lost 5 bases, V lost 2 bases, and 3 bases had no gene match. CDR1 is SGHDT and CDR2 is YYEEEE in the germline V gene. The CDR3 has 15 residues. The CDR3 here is CASSFGLAGNNEQFF. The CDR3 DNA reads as TGTGCCAGCAGCTTCGGACTAGCGGGCAACAATGAGCAGTTCTTC.

The CDR3 DNA reads TGTGCCAGCAGCCAAGATGGGGGGACTAAGACCTACGAGCAGTACTTC. Translation gives CASSQDGGTKTYEQYF. The J gene is TRBJ2-7, the V gene TRBV4-2; 7 bases align to TRBD2. J lost 2 bases, V lost 0 bases, and 7 bases had no gene match. The CDR3 runs to 16 residues. Looked up from germline, CDR1 is LGHNA and CDR2 is YNFKEQ.

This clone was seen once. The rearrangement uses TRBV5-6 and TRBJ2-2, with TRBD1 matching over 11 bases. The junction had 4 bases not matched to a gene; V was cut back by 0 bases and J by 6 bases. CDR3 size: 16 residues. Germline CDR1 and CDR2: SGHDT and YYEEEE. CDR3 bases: TGTGCCAGCAGCTTGGCCGGGACAGGGGGACCCGGGGAGCTGTTTTTT. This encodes CASSLAGTGGPGELFF.

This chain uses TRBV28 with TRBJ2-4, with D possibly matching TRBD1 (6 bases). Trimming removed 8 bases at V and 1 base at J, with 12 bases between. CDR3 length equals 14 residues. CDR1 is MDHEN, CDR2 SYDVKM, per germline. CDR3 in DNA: TGTGCCAGCCTGGGGGCCGGGGCCAAAAACATTCAGTACTTC. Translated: CASLGAGAKNIQYF.

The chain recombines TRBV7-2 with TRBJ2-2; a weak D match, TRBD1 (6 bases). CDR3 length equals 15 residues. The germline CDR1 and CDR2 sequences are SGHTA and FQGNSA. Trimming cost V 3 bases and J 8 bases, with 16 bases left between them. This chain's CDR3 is CASSFAGLGTGELFF. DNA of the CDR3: TGTGCCAGCAGCTTTGCGGGTTTGGGGACAGGGGAGCTGTTTTTT.

CDR3 region: CASSTAGRGLASYEQYF. In nucleotides, the CDR3 is TGTGCCAGCAGCACCGCGGGGAGGGGACTAGCGTCCTACGAGCAGTACTTC. This chain connects TRBV21-1 to TRBJ2-7; TRBD2, as called in the table, went unchecked against the DNA. TRBV21-1 counts as a pseudogene. The length of the CDR3 is 17 residues.

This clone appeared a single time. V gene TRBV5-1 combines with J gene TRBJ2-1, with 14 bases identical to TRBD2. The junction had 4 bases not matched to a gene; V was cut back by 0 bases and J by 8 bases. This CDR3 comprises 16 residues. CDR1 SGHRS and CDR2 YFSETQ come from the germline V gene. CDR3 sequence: CASSLVPGLAGDEQFF. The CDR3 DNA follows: TGCGCCAGCAGCTTGGTTCCGGGACTAGCGGGAGATGAGCAGTTCTTC. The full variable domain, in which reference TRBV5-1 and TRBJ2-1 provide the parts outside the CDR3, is KAGVTQTPRYLIKTRGQQVTLSCSPISGHRSVSWYQQTPGQGLQFLFEYFSETQRNKGNFPGRFSGRQFSNSRSEMNVSTLELGDSALYLCASSLVPGLAGDEQFFGPGTRLTVL.

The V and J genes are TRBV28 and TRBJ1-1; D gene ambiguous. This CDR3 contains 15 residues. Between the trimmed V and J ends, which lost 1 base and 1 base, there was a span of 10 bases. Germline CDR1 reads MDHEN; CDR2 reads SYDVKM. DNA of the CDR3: TGTGCCAGCAGTTTATTTCACCCTAGGAACACTGAAGCTTTCTTT. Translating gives CASSLFHPRNTEAFF.

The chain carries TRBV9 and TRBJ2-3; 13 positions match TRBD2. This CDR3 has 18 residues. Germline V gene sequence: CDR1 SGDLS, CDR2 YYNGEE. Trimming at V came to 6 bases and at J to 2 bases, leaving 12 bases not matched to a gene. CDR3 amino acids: CASTRDPGLAGYTDTQYF. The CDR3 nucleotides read TGTGCCAGCACTAGAGATCCGGGACTAGCGGGATACACAGATACGCAGTATTTT.

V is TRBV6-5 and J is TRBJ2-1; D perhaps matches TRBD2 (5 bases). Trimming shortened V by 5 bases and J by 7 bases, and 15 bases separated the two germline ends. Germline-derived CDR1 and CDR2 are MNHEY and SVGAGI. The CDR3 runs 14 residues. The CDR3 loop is CASSNGGSQNEQFF. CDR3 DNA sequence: TGTGCCAGCAGTAACGGCGGGTCCCAGAATGAGCAGTTCTTC.

The chain's CDR3 is CASSLDRGPGELFF. The CDR3 nucleotides are TGTGCCAGCAGCTTGGACAGGGGGCCCGGGGAGCTGTTTTTT. This chain links TRBV7-3 with TRBJ2-2; 11 bases fit TRBD1. V lost 3 bases and J lost 6; bases outside the gene matches: 0. Germline V CDR1 and CDR2: SGHTA, FQGTGA. The CDR3 is 14 amino acids.

This CDR3 is CATTGTSGEETQYF. CDR3 DNA: TGTGCCACCACCGGGACTAGCGGAGAAGAGACCCAGTACTTC. V usage is TRBV19 and J usage is TRBJ2-5, with 11 bases aligning to TRBD2. CDR1 is LNHDA and CDR2 is SQIVND in the germline V gene (reference sequence). With V trimmed by 10 bases and J by 3 bases, 7 bases remained unmatched. This CDR3 has 14 residues.